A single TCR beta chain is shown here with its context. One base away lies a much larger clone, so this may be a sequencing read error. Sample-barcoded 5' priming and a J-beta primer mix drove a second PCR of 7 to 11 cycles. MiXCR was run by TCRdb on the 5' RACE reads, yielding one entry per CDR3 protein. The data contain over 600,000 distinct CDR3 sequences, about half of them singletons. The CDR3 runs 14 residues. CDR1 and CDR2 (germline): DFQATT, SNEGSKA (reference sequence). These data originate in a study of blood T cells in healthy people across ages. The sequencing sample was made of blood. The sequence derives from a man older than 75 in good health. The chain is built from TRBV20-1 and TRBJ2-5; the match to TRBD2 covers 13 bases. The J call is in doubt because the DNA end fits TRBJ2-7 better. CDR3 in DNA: TGCAGTGCTCCCCCGGGACTAGCGGGAAACGAGCAGTACTTC. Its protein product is CSAPPGLAGNEQYF.